These T cell receptor beta chains were read from a single sample in a study of metastatic and nonmetastatic thyroid tumors. From the PCR reads, TCRdb re-called clones with MiXCR. The sample lists roughly 12,000 clones, 31% occurring once. The sample was tumor tissue. The receptors derive from a female donor with papillary thyroid cancer or a benign thyroid nodule (not recorded which). Some clones in this sample may be carry-over from other donors' samples. The CDR3 runs from the conserved cysteine through the conserved F or W. The D gene is left open where the match is weak. Rows may omit the clone size; those that give it use once, few, many or a size class.

size	D	V	J	CDR3	DNA
few	.	TRBV5-1	TRBJ2-2	CASSSETAGELFF	TGCGCCAGCAGCTCGGAGACCGCCGGGGAGCTGTTTTTT
.	.	TRBV20-1	TRBJ1-1	CSARRGRTEAFF	TGCAGTGCCCGCAGGGGACGGACTGAAGCTTTCTTT
.	.	TRBV28	TRBJ2-7	CASSPIGAGYEQYF	TGTGCCAGCAGCCCTATCGGGGCCGGCTACGAGCAGTACTTC
.	.	TRBV6-4	TRBJ1-6	CASSEDSNSPLHF	TGTGCCAGCAGTGAGGACAGTAATTCACCCCTCCACTTT
medium-sized	TRBD2	TRBV20-1	TRBJ2-7	CSAGPSSGYYEQYF	TGCAGTGCTGGGCCTTCTAGCGGGTACTACGAGCAGTACTTC
.	TRBD1	TRBV20-1	TRBJ2-7	CSAQDRLAIRYEQYF	TGCAGTGCTCAGGACAGGTTGGCAATTAGGTACGAGCAGTACTTC
few	TRBD2	TRBV25-1	TRBJ2-7	CASSDSGNSNYEQYF	TGTGCCAGCAGTGACAGCGGGAACTCAAACTACGAGCAGTACTTC
large	TRBD1	TRBV27	TRBJ2-1	CASSRTGDSYNEQFF	TGTGCCAGCAGTCGGACAGGGGATTCTTACAATGAGCAGTTCTTC
many	.	TRBV11-3	TRBJ2-1	CASSPVWGSVDEQFF	TGTGCCAGCAGCCCCGTCTGGGGGAGTGTAGATGAGCAGTTCTTC
medium-sized	TRBD2	TRBV28	TRBJ2-3	CASSSGLAGAEDTQYF	TGTGCCAGCAGTTCGGGACTAGCGGGAGCGGAAGATACGCAGTATTTT
few	.	TRBV12-3/TRBV12-4	TRBJ1-6	CASSLRQVNSPLHF	TGTGCCAGCAGTTTAAGACAGGTCAATTCACCCCTCCACTTT
many	TRBD2	TRBV10-3	TRBJ2-1	CAIRPWREDNEQFF	TGTGCCATCCGCCCCTGGCGGGAGGACAATGAGCAGTTCTTC
.	TRBD2	TRBV11-2	TRBJ2-7	CASSLIGLDYEQYF	TGTGCCAGCAGCTTAATAGGACTAGACTACGAGCAGTACTTC
medium-sized	TRBD2	TRBV7-2	TRBJ2-6	CASSLGGGSGANVLTF	TGTGCCAGCAGCTTAGGGGGGGGCTCTGGGGCCAACGTCCTGACTTTC
.	.	TRBV20-1	TRBJ1-4	CSARVGEKLFF	TGCAGTGCTAGAGTTGGGGAAAAACTGTTTTTT